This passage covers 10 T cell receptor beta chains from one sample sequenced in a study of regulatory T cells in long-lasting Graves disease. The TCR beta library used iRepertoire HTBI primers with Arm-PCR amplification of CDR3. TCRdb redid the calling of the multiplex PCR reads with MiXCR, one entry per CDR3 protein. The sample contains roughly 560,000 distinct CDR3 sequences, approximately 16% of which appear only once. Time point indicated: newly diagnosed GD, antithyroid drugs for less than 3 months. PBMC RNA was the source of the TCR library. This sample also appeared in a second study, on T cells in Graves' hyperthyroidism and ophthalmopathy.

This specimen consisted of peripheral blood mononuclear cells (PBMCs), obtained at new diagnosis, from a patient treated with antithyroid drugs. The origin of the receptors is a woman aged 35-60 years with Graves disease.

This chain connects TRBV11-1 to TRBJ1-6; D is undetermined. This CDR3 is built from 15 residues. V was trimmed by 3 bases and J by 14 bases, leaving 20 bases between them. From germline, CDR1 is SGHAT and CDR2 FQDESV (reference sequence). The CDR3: CASSFGAVPAGALHF. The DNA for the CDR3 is TGTGCCAGCAGCTTCGGCGCGGTCCCCGCTGGAGCCCTCCACTTT.

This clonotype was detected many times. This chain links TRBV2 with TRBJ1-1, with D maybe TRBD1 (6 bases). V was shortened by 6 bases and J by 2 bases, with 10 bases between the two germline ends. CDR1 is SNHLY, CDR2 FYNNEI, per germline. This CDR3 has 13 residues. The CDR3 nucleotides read TGTGCCAGCAGCCAGGACAGAAACACTGAAGCTTTCTTT. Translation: CASSQDRNTEAFF.

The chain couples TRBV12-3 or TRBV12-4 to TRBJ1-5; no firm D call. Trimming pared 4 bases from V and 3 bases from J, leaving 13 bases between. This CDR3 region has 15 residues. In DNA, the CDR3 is TGTGCCAGCAGTTCCGCCGGACCGATCAATCAGCCCCAGCATTTT. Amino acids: CASSSAGPINQPQHF.

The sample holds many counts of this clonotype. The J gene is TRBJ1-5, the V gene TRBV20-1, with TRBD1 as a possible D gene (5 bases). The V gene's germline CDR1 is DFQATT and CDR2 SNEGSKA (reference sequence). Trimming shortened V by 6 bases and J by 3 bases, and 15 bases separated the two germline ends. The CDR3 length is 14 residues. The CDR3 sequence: CSAQSGGTNQPQHF. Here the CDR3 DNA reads TGCAGTGCCCAGTCTGGGGGGACCAATCAGCCCCAGCATTTT.

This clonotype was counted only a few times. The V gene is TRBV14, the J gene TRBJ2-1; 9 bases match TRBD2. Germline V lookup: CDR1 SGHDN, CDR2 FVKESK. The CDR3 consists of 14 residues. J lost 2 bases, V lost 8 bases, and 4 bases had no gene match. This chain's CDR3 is CASRSGGTYNEQFF. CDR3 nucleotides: TGTGCCAGCCGAAGCGGGGGGACCTACAATGAGCAGTTCTTC.

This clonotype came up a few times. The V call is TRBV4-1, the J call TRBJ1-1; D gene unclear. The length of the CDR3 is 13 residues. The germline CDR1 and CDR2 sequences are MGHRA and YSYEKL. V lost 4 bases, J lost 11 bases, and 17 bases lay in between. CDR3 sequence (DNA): TGCGCCAGCAGCCCCCCGGGTTTCGGGGAGGCTTTCTTT. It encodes CASSPPGFGEAFF.

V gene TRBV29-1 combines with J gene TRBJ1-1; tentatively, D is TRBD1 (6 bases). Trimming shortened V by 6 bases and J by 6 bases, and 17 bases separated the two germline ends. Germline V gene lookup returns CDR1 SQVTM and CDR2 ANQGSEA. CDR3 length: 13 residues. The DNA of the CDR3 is TGCAGCGTGAAGGCAGGGGAGGGGGCTGAAGCTTTCTTT. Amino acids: CSVKAGEGAEAFF.

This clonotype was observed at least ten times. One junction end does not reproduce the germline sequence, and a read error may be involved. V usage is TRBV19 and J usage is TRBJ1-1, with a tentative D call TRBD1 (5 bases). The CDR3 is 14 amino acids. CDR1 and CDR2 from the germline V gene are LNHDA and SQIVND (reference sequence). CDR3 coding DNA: TGTGCCAGCAGTACCGGGGGTGGTAACACTGAAGCTTTCTTT. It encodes CASSTGGGNTEAFF.

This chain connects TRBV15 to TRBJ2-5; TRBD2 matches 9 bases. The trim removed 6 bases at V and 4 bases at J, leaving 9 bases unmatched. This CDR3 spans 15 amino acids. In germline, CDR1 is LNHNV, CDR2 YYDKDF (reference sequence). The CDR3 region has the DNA TGTGCCACCAGTAGGAGTAGAGCGGGGGGAGAGACCCAGTACTTC. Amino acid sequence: CATSRSRAGGETQYF.

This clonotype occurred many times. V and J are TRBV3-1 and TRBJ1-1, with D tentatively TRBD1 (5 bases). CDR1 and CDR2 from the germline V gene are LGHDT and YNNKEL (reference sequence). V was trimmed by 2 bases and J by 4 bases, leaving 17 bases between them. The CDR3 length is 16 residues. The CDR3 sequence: CASSQNGGISGTEAFF. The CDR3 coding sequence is TGTGCCAGCAGCCAAAACGGGGGGATAAGCGGCACTGAAGCTTTCTTT.